This TCR beta chain was profiled in a study of T cells in Graves' hyperthyroidism and ophthalmopathy (dated by TCRdb to about 2019). Turning to the overall study: Peripheral blood was collected at initial diagnosis, before any treatment. For training and testing, the roughly 93 patients in the discovery cohort were randomly divided in a 7:3 ratio. Prospective prediction of ophthalmopathy was tested in an independent validation cohort consisting of fewer than 20 hyperthyroidism patients and 15 to 17 patients who later progressed to ophthalmopathy. The paper describes TCR Vbeta CDR3 sequencing of 135 peripheral blood samples, made up of 43 ophthalmopathy patients, 70 to 75 hyperthyroidism patients and 17 progressor patients. Once sampling was done, hyperthyroidism patients were given methimazole at a starting dose of 30 mg daily, whereas ophthalmopathy patients were given high-dose intravenous methylprednisolone. A discovery cohort of fewer than 110 patients, approximately 44 with Graves' ophthalmopathy and approximately 60 with stable Graves' hyperthyroidism, was used to find distinguishing TCR V-J signatures. Thyroid tissue and blood T-cell repertoires from six Graves' hyperthyroidism patients were also compared in the study. Overall study outcomes, separate from this receptor: In validation, the model predicted progression to ophthalmopathy a median of roughly 6.1 months before onset, with roughly 70% sensitivity and about 75% specificity. Sample size was not statistically predetermined, and blinding of investigators to group allocation was not performed. In cross-validation, a model built on a 13 V-J signature told ophthalmopathy apart from stable hyperthyroidism with just under 90% sensitivity and approximately 81% specificity, and in testing the same model reached 80%/75%. Most expanded thyroid clonotypes (frequency above 0.001) were also detected in blood, a finding suggesting that blood repertoires may reflect thyroid immune responses.

The CDR3 runs 16 residues from the cysteine to the phenylalanine. Just the 48-base CDR3 DNA is kept, in frame starting at base 1. For CDR1 and CDR2, the germline V gene (reference sequence) lists LNHDA and SQIVND. V and J are trimmed by 6 bases and 6 bases, and the gene matches miss 12 bases of the junction. A note on this clonotype: Which antigen it targets is not known. Within one base of it there is no much larger clone, and no base qualities were kept.

TCR beta CDR3 regions were amplified from RNA transcripts. The first round of RT-PCR for the TCR CDR3 was performed with the HTBI primer set and the Qiagen OneStep RT-PCR kit. The libraries were constructed in a second round of multiplex PCR and then size-selected and purified. Libraries were sequenced paired-end with 100 bp reads on an Illumina HiSeq2000. The study's own analysis went as follows. SOAPnuke was used to process the raw data, with reads discarded if the reads contained adapters or uncalled bases, had a mean Phred below 15, or lacked an exact constant-primer or identifier match. High-quality paired reads were merged with COPE v1.2.5, and unique nucleotide sequences were defined as clonotypes. Clonotypes were aligned to IMGT TRBV, TRBD and TRBJ reference segments using MiTCR v1.1. Analysis was restricted to V-J combinations with a frequency above 0.0001, which covered approximately 99% of repertoires. The TCS score was defined as F50 (clonal expansion) divided by E x V (chaos), with BLOSUM62-based TCRdist calculated between CDR3 peptides within each V-J. Welch's t-statistics and random forest reduced roughly 540 V-J features to roughly 13, which were used in a naive Bayes classifier (R e1071). Thyroid-blood repertoire similarity was quantified with the Morisita-Horn index. The raw public reads went through TCRdb reprocessing: fastp at Q25, MiXCR clone calling, in-frame beta chains kept. CDR3 protein duplicates are merged, each entry listing the most common genes and DNA. These V and J calls derive from TCRdb rather than the authors' analysis. For this sample there are hundreds of thousands of distinct CDR3 sequences; around 38% appear just once. Approximately 8.7% of the sample comes from the top ten.

A patient counted as having stable Graves' hyperthyroidism if no progression to ophthalmopathy occurred over 18 months of follow-up. Hyperthyroidism patients were newly diagnosed, had a disease duration of under 2 months, and were aged 18 to 65 years. The study excluded patients with uncontrolled infections, other autoimmune diseases, pregnancy or lactation. Diagnoses were established on the basis of clinical symptoms, serum thyroxine and TRAb, thyroid ultrasound, and orbital computed tomography. Ficoll-Paque density gradient centrifugation was used to isolate PBMCs from 8 to 10 ml of fresh peripheral blood. Total RNA was extracted with Trizol reagent, and quality was checked on an Agilent 2100 Bioanalyzer.

The receptor comes from a man between 18 and 35 years old with Graves' hyperthyroidism. The chain uses TRBV19 and TRBJ1-1, with TRBD1 identical over 11 junction bases. Sequencing used blood. The DNA reads as follows: TGTGCCAGTAGAATCGGACAGGGGGCGCAGGGTGCTGAAGCTTTCTTT. Translated, it reads CASRIGQGAQGAEAFF.